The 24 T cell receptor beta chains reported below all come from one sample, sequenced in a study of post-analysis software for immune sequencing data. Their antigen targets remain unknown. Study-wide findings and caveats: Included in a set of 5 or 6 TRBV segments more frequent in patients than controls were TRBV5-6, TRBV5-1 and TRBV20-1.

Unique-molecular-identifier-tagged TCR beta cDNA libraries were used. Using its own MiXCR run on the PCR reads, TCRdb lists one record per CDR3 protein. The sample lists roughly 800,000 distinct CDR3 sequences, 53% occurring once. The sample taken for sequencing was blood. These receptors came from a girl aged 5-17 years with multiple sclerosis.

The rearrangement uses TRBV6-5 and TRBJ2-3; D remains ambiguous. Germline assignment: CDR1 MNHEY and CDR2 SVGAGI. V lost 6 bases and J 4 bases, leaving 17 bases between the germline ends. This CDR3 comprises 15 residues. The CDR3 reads CASRNSGQLADTQYF. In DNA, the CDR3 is TGTGCCAGCAGAAACTCCGGTCAGCTGGCAGATACGCAGTATTTT.

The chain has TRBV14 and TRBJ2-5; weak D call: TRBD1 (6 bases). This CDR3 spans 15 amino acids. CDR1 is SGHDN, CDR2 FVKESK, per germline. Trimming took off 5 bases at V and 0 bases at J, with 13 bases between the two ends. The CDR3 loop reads CASSVPGTYQETQYF. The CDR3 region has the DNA TGTGCCAGCAGCGTACCCGGGACATACCAAGAGACCCAGTACTTC.

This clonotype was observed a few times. This chain's CDR3 is CASSFTTGHYEQYF. DNA of the CDR3: TGTGCCAGCAGTTTCACGACAGGCCACTACGAGCAGTACTTC. The chain uses TRBV6-5 and TRBJ2-7; maybe TRBD1 (6 bases). Germline CDR1 reads MNHEY; CDR2 reads SVGAGI. V shed 4 bases and J shed 3 bases, with 13 bases lying between them. This CDR3 comprises 14 residues.

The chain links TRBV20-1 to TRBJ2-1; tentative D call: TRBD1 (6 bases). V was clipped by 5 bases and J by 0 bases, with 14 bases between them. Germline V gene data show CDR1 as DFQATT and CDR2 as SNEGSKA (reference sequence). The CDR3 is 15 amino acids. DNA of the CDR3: TGCAGTGCTGAGGGGGAGATGAGCTCCTACAATGAGCAGTTCTTC. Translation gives CSAEGEMSSYNEQFF.

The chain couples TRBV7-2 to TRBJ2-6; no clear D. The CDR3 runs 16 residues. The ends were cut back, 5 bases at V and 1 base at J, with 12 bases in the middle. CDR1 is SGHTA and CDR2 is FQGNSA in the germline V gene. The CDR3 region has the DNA TGTGCCAGCAGCCCCAGGACCGCGTCTGGGGCCAACGTCCTGACTTTC. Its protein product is CASSPRTASGANVLTF.

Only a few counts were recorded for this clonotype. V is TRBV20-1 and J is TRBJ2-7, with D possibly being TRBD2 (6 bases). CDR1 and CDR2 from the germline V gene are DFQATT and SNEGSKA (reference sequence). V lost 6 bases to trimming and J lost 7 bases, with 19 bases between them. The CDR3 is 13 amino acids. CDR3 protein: CSAIPGLLGEQYF. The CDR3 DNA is TGCAGTGCAATTCCGGGACTTCTCGGGGAGCAGTACTTC.

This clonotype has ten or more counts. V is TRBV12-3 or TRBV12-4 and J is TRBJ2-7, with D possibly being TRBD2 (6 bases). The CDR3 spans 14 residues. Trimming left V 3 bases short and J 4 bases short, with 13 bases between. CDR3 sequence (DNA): TGTGCCAGCAGTTTGGCCGGGGGAGGATACGAGCAGTACTTC. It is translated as CASSLAGGGYEQYF.

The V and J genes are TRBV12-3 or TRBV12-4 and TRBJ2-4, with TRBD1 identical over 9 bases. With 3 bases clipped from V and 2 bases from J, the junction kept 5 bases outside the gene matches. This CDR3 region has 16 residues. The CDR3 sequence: CASSLAGTGTKNIQYF. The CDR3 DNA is TGTGCCAGCAGTTTGGCCGGGACAGGGACCAAAAACATTCAGTACTTC.

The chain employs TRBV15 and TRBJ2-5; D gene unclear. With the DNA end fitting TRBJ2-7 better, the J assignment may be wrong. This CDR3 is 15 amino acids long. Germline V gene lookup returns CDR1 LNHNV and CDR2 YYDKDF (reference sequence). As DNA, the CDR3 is TGTGCCACCAGCAGAGCTATAGGTACAATCTACGAGCAGTACTTC. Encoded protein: CATSRAIGTIYEQYF.

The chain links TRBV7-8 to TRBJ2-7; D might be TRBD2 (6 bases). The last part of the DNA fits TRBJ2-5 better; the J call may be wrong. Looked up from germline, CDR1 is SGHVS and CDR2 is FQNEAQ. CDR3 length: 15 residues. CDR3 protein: CASSSRENPTETQYF. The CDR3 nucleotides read TGTGCCAGCAGCTCCCGGGAGAATCCAACGGAGACCCAGTACTTC.

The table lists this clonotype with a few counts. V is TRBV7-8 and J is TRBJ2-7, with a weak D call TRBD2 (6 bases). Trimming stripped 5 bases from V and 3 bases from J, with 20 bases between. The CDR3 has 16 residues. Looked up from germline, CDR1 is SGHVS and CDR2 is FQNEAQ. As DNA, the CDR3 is TGTGCCAGCAGCCACGGTGGGAAGCGGGTAGACTACGAGCAGTACTTC. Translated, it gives CASSHGGKRVDYEQYF.

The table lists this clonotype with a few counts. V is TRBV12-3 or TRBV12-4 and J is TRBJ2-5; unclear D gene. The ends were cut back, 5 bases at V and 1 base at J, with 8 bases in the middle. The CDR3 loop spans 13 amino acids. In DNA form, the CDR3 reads TGTGCCAGCAGTCAACGGCCCCAAGAGACCCAGTACTTC. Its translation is CASSQRPQETQYF.

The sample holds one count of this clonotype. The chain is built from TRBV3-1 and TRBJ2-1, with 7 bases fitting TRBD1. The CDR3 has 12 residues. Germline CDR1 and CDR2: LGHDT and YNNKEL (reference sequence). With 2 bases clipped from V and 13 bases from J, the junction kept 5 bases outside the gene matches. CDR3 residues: CASSQRTGTQFF. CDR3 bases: TGTGCCAGCAGCCAAAGGACAGGTACCCAGTTCTTC.

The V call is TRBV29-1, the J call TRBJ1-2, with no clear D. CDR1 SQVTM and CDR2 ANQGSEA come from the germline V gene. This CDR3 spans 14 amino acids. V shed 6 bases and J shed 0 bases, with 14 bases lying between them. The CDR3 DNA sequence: TGCAGCGTCCTTCCTCGCCTTGCTAACTATGGCTACACCTTC. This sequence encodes CSVLPRLANYGYTF.

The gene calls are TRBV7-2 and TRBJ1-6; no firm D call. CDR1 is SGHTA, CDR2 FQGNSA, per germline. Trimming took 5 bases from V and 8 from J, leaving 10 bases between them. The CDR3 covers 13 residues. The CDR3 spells CASSQTADSPLHF. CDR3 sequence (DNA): TGTGCCAGCAGCCAAACTGCGGATTCACCCCTCCACTTT.

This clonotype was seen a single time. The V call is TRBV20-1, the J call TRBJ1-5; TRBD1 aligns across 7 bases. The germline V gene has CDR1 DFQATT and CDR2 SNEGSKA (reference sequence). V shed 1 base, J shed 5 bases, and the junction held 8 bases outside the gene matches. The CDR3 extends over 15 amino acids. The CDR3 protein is CSARVDDRDHQPQHF. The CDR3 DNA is TGCAGTGCTAGAGTCGATGACAGGGATCATCAGCCCCAGCATTTT.

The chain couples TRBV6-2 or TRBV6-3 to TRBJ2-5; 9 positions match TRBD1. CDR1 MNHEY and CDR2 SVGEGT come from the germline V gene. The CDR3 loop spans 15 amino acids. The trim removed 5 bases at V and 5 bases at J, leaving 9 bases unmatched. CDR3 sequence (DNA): TGTGCCAGCAGTCAGGACAGGGGAAGGTTGGAGACCCAGTACTTC. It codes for CASSQDRGRLETQYF.

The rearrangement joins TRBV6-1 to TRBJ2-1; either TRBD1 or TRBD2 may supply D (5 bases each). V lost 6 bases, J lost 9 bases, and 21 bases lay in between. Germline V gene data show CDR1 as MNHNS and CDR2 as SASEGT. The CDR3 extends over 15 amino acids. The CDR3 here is CASRAGTALKGEQFF. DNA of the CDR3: TGTGCCAGCAGAGCCGGGACGGCACTGAAGGGTGAGCAGTTCTTC.

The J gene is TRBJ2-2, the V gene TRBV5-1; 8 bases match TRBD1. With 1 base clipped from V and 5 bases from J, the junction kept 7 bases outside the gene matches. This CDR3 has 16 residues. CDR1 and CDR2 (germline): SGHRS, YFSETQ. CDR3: CASSLIIRGRTGELFF. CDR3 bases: TGCGCCAGCAGCTTGATTATCAGGGGGCGGACCGGGGAGCTGTTTTTT.

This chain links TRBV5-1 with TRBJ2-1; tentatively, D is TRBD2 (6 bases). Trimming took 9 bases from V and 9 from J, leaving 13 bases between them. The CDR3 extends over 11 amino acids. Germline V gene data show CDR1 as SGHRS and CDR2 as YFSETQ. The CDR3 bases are TGCGCCACCAACCTCGGGGGTGAGCAGTTCTTC. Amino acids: CATNLGGEQFF. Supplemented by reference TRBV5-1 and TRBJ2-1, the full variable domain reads KAGVTQTPRYLIKTRGQQVTLSCSPISGHRSVSWYQQTPGQGLQFLFEYFSETQRNKGNFPGRFSGRQFSNSRSEMNVSTLELGDSALYLCATNLGGEQFFGPGTRLTVL.

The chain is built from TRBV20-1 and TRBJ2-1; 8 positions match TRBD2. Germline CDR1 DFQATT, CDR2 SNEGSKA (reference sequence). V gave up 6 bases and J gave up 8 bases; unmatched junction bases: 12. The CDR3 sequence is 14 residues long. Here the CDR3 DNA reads TGCAGTGCCCCCAGGGCGGGACTAGGGGATGAGCAGTTCTTC. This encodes CSAPRAGLGDEQFF.

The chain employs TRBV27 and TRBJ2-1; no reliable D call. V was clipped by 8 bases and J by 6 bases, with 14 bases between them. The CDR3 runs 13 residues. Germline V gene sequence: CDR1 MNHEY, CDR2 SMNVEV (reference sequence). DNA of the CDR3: TGTGCCAGCGCACCCCGGACCGGCAATGAGCAGTTCTTC. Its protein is CASAPRTGNEQFF.

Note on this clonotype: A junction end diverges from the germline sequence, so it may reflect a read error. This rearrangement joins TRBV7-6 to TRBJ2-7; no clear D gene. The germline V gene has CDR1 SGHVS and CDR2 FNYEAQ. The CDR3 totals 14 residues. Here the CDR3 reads CSSSFLSAGYEQYF. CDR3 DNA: TGTTCCAGCAGCTTCCTTTCTGCTGGCTACGAGCAGTACTTC.

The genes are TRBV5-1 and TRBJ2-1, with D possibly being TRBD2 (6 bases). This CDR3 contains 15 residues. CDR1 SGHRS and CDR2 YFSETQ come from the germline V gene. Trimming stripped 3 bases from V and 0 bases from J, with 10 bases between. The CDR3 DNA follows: TGCGCCAGCAGCTCCGCGGGGCTCTCCTACAATGAGCAGTTCTTC. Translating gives CASSSAGLSYNEQFF.